The T cell receptor beta chain under discussion was sequenced for a study of regulatory T cells in long-lasting Graves disease. For the study at large: More than 5 years of antithyroid drugs with positive TSH receptor antibodies defined persistent Graves' disease. Whole-study findings and limits: A greater number of public clonotypes (around 2,700) was shared by persistent patients than by new patients (about 890). Among samples with persistent disease, TRBV28, TRBJ1-2 and TRBJ2-5 were favored.

TCR beta libraries were built with iRepertoire HTBI primers and Arm-PCR of CDR3 regions. TCRdb recomputed calls from the multiplex PCR reads with MiXCR, one row per CDR3 protein. Of roughly 450,000 distinct CDR3 sequences in the sample, 22% are singletons; the top ten hold less than 15%. The V gene's germline CDR1 is LGHDT and CDR2 YNNKEL (reference sequence). The CDR3 has 14 amino acids. V was shortened by 4 bases and J by 0 bases, with 9 bases between the two germline ends. Time point denoted: persistent/refractory GD, antithyroid drugs over 5 years with positive TRAb. Isolated PBMC RNA provided the starting material for the TCR library. American Thyroid Association guidelines were used to diagnose Graves' disease. This clonotype has ten or more counts. Its matching antigen is unknown.

J is TRBJ1-1 and V is TRBV3-1, with unresolved D. The receptor was derived from a female donor with Graves disease. The sequenced sample was peripheral blood mononuclear cells (PBMCs), obtained when the disease was refractory, from a patient treated with antithyroid drugs. CDR3 protein: CASSPETVNTEAFF. The CDR3 nucleotides are TGTGCCAGCAGCCCTGAGACTGTGAACACTGAAGCTTTCTTT.